This entry is about one T cell receptor (beta chain). Its target is unknown. Germline CDR1 SGHKS, CDR2 YYEKEE (reference sequence). The CDR3 totals 15 residues. Germline trimming cut 4 bases from V and 5 bases from J; bases unmatched to any gene: 8. A multiplex PCR was run with 60 Vbeta primers and 13 Jbeta primers. Profiling relied on immunoSEQ multiplex PCR, and the TCRdb table lists in-frame clones only, not all of them. The sample shows roughly 200,000 clones, 70% of them seen only once. The sample originates from a study of cytomegalovirus exposure and HLA in healthy donors. General study findings and limits: Later, an analysis found that common viral pathogens appeared to be linked with several of the most significant clusters.

The TCR was taken from a man aged 35 to 55 in good health and CMV-seropositive. The sample consisted of PBMCs. The chain carries TRBV5-5 and TRBJ1-5, with 8 nucleotides matching TRBD1. CDR3 loop: CASSRGTGADQPQHF. The CDR3 DNA reads TGTGCCAGCAGCCGAGGGACAGGAGCAGATCAGCCCCAGCATTTT.